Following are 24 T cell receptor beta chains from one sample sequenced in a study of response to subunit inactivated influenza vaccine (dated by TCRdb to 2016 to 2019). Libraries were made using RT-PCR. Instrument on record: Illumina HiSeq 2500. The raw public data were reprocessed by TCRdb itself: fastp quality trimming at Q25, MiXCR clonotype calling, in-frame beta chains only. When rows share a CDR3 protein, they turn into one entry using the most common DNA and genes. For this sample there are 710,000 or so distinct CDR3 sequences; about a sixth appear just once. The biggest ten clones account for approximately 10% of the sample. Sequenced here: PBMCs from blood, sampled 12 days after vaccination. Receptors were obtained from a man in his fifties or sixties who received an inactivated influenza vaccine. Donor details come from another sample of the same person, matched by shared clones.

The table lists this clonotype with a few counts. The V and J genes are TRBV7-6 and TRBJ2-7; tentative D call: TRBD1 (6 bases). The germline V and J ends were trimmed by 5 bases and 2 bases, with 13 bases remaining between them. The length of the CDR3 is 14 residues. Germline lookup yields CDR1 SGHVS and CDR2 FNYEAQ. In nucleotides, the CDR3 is TGTGCCAGCAGCAAACAGACAGGAACCTACGAGCAGTACTTC. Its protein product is CASSKQTGTYEQYF.

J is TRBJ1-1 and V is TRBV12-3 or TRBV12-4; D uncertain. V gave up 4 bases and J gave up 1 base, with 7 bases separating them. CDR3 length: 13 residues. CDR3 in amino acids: CASSWASNTEAFF. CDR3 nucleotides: TGTGCCAGCAGTTGGGCCTCGAACACTGAAGCTTTCTTT.

The CDR3 loop reads CAIRSTLAANEQFF. DNA of the CDR3: TGTGCCATCCGTAGCACACTAGCGGCCAATGAGCAGTTCTTC. This sequence joins TRBV10-3 and TRBJ2-1, with 8 positions matching TRBD2. This CDR3 contains 14 residues. With V trimmed by 8 bases and J by 6 bases, 9 bases remained unmatched. Germline-derived CDR1 and CDR2 are ENHRY and SYGVKD.

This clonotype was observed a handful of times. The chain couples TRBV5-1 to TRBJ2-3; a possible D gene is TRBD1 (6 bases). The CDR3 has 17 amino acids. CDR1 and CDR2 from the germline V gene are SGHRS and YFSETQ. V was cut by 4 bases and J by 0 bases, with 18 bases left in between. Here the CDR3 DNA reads TGCGCCAGCAGCCCAAAACCTTTGACAGGAAGCACAGATACGCAGTATTTT. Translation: CASSPKPLTGSTDTQYF.

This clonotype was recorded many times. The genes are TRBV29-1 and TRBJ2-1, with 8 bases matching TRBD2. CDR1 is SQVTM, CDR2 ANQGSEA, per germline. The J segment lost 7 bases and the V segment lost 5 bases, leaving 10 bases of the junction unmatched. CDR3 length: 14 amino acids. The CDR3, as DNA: TGCAGCGTTTTTGGTAGCGGGGCTACGAATGAGCAGTTCTTC. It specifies CSVFGSGATNEQFF.

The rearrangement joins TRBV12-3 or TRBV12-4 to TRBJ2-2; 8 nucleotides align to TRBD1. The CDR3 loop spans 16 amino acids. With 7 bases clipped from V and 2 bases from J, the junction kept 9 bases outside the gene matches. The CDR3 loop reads CASKPHGTGNTGELFF. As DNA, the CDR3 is TGTGCCAGCAAACCGCATGGGACAGGAAACACCGGGGAGCTGTTTTTT.

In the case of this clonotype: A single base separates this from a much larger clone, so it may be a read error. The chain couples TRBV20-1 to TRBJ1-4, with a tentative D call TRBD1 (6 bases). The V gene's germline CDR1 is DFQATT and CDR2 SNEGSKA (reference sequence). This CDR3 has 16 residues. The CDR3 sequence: CSARRGQFATNGKLFF. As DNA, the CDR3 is TGCAGTGCTAGAAGAGGACAGTTTGCAACTAATGGAAAACTGTTTTTT.

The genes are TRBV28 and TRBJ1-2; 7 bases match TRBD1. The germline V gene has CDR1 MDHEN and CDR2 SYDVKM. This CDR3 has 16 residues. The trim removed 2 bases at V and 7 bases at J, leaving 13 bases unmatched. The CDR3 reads CASSLPGSQGIGGYTF. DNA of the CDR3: TGTGCCAGCAGTTTACCTGGTTCACAGGGGATAGGTGGCTACACCTTC.

The CDR3: CASSKGAGETQYF. The CDR3 DNA reads as TGTGCCAGCAGTAAGGGGGCCGGAGAGACCCAGTACTTC. This chain links TRBV7-2 with TRBJ2-5; TRBD1 agrees at 7 bases. The V gene's germline CDR1 is SGHTA and CDR2 FQGNSA. CDR3 length: 13 residues. After removal of 6 bases from V and 4 bases from J, the junction contained 5 bases not matched to a gene.

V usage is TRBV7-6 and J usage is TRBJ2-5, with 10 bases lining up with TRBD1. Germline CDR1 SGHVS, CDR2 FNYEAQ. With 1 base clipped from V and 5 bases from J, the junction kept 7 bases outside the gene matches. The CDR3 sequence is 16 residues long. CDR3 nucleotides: TGTGCCAGCAGCTTAGGGGGACAGGGGAGAACGGAGACCCAGTACTTC. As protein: CASSLGGQGRTETQYF.

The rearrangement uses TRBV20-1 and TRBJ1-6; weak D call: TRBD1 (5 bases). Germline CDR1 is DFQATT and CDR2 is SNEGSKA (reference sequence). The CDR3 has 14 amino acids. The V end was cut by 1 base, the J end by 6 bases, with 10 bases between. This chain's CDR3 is CSARVGASNSPLHF. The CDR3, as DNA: TGCAGTGCTAGAGTTGGGGCCTCTAATTCACCCCTCCACTTT.

CDR3 sequence reads: CASSEAYGRLGEQYF. CDR3 coding DNA: TGTGCCAGCAGTGAAGCATACGGGAGGTTGGGAGAGCAGTACTTC. This chain connects TRBV6-1 to TRBJ2-7, with TRBD2 identical over 7 bases. Germline trimming cut 0 bases from V and 7 bases from J; bases unmatched to any gene: 9. Germline CDR1 MNHNS, CDR2 SASEGT. The length of the CDR3 is 15 residues.

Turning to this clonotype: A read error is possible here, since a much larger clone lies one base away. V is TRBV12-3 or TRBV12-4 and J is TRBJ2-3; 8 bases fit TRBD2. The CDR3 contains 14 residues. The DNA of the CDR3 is TGTGCCAGCACTATCCTAGCGGGTAAAGATACGCAGTGTTTT. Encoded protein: CASTILAGKDTQCF.

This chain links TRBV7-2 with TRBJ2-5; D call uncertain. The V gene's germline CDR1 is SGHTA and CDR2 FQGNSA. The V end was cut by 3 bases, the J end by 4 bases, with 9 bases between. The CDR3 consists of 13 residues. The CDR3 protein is CASSLQRRETQYF. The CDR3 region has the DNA TGTGCCAGCAGCTTGCAGAGGCGAGAGACCCAGTACTTC. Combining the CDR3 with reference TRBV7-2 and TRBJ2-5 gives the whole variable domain GAGVSQSPSNKVTEKGKDVELRCDPISGHTALYWYRQSLGQGLEFLIYFQGNSAPDKSGLPSDRFSAERTGGSVSTLTIQRTQQEDSAVYLCASSLQRRETQYFGPGTRLLVL.

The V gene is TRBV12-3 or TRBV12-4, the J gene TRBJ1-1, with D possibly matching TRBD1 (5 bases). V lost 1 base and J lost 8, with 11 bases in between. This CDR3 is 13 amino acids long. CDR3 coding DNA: TGTGCCAGCAGTTTAGTCCGGGCAGGGGAAGCTTTCTTT. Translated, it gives CASSLVRAGEAFF.

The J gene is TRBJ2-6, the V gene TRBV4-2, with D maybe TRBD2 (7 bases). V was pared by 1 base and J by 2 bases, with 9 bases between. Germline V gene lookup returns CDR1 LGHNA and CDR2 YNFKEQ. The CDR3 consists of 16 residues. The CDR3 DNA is TGTGCCAGCAGCCAAGTGGGGGGGCCTGGGGCCAACGTCCTGACTTTC. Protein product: CASSQVGGPGANVLTF.

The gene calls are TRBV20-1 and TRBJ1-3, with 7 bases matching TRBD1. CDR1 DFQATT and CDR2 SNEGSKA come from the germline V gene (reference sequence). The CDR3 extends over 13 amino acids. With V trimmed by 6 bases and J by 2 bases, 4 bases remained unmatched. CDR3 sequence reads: CSAKTGPGNTIYF. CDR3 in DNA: TGCAGTGCAAAGACAGGGCCTGGAAACACCATATATTTT.

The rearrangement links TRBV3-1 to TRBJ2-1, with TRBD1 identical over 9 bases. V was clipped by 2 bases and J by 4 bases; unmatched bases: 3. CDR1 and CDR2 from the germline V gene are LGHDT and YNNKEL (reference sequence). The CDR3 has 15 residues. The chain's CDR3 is CASSQKTGGYNEQFF. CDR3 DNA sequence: TGTGCCAGCAGCCAAAAGACAGGGGGGTACAATGAGCAGTTCTTC.

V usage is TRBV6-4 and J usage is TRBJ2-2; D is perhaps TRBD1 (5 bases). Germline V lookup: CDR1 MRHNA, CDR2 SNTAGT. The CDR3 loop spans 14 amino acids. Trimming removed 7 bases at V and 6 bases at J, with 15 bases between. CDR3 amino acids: CASKVVSGPGELFF. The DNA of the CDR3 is TGTGCCAGCAAGGTTGTGTCAGGGCCCGGGGAGCTGTTTTTT.

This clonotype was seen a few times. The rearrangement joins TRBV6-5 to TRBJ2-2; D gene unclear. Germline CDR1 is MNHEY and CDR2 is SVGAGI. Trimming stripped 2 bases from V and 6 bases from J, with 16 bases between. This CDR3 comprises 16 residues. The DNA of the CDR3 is TGTGCCAGCAGTTACCTTTCTGGGGTTCGGTCCGGGGAGCTGTTTTTT. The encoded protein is CASSYLSGVRSGELFF.

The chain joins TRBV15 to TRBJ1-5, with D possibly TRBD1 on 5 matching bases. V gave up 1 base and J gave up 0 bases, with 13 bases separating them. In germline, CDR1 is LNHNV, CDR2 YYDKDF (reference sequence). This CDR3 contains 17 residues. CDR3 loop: CATSRGEGSYSNQPQHF. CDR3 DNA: TGTGCCACCAGCAGAGGTGAGGGGAGCTATAGCAATCAGCCCCAGCATTTT.

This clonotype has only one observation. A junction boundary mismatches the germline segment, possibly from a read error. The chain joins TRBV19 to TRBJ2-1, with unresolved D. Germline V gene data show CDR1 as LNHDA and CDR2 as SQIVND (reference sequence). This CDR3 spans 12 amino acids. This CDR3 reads CVSSSGSLDMFF. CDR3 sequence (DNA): TGTGTCAGTAGTAGTGGAAGCCTTGATATGTTCTTC. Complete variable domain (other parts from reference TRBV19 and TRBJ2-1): DGGITQSPKYLFRKEGQNVTLSCEQNLNHDAMYWYRQDPGQGLRLIYYSQIVNDFQKGDIAEGYSVSREKKESFPLTVTSAQKNPTAFYLCVSSSGSLDMFFGPGTRLTVL.

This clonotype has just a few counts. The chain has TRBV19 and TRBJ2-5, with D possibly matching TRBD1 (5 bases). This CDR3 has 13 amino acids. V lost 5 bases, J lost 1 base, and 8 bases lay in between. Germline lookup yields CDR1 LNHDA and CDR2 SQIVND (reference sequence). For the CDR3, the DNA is TGTGCCAGTAGTCGGACATTCCAAGAGACCCAGTACTTC. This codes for CASSRTFQETQYF.

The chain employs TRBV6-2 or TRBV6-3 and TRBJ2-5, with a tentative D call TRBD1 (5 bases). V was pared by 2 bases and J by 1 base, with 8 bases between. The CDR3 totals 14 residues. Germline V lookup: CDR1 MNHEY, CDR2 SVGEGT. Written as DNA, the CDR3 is TGTGCCAGCAGTTACGTGCAGGGCCAAGAGACCCAGTACTTC. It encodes CASSYVQGQETQYF.